The rows below give T cell receptor beta chains drawn from one sample of a study of T cells in localized non-small cell lung cancer. The data were produced by immunoSEQ multiplex PCR, yet TCRdb's version contains in-frame clones alone and is incomplete. The profile shows roughly 26,000 clones, about 88% of them singletons. The specimen comprised peripheral blood, sampled before any cancer treatment. These receptors came from a female donor of 60 years or more with stage II squamous cell lung carcinoma. The CDR3 runs from the conserved cysteine through the conserved F or W. D genes are given only for firm matches. The listing skips clone size in some rows; elsewhere it reads once, few, many or a size class.

abundance: few; d_gene: -; j_gene: TRBJ1-1; v_gene: TRBV5-6; CDR3nt: TGTGCCAGCAGCTGGGGGCCAGGGAACACTGAAGCTTTCTTT; CDR3aa: CASSWGPGNTEAFF
abundance: -; d_gene: TRBD1; j_gene: TRBJ1-2; v_gene: TRBV7-2; CDR3nt: TGTGCCAGCAGTCGACAGGGCGGGGGCTACACCTTC; CDR3aa: CASSRQGGGYTF
abundance: -; d_gene: -; j_gene: TRBJ1-2; v_gene: TRBV28; CDR3nt: TGTGCCAGCAGTTTCGGGTTCTATGGCTACACCTTC; CDR3aa: CASSFGFYGYTF
abundance: -; d_gene: TRBD1; j_gene: TRBJ1-1; v_gene: TRBV29-1; CDR3nt: TGCAGCGTTCGACAGGGAGGCACTGAAGCTTTCTTT; CDR3aa: CSVRQGGTEAFF
abundance: -; d_gene: -; j_gene: TRBJ2-3; v_gene: TRBV7-2; CDR3nt: TGTGCCAGCAGCTTAGCAAGGCAGTCTACAGATACGCAGTATTTT; CDR3aa: CASSLARQSTDTQYF
abundance: -; d_gene: -; j_gene: TRBJ1-4; v_gene: TRBV5-5; CDR3nt: TGTGCCAGCAGCTTGCCTGAGAGTGAAAAACTGTTTTTT; CDR3aa: CASSLPESEKLFF
abundance: once; d_gene: -; j_gene: TRBJ2-5; v_gene: TRBV2; CDR3nt: TGTGCCAGCAGTGAAGCCCGGTGGGGGGAGACCCAGTACTTC; CDR3aa: CASSEARWGETQYF
abundance: -; d_gene: -; j_gene: TRBJ2-7; v_gene: TRBV28; CDR3nt: TGTGCCAGCAGTTTACCCCTAAGGGGTGTTGGCTACGAGCAGTACTTC; CDR3aa: CASSLPLRGVGYEQYF
abundance: -; d_gene: -; j_gene: TRBJ1-2; v_gene: TRBV7-9; CDR3nt: TGTGCCAGCAGCTTAATTGGCCTTGGCTACACCTTC; CDR3aa: CASSLIGLGYTF
abundance: -; d_gene: -; j_gene: TRBJ1-1; v_gene: TRBV27; CDR3nt: TGTGCCAGCAGTTTAACAGGGTTCGGGAACACTGAAGCTTTCTTT; CDR3aa: CASSLTGFGNTEAFF
abundance: -; d_gene: -; j_gene: TRBJ2-7; v_gene: TRBV7-2; CDR3nt: TGTGCCAGCAGCTTAGACAGGACTCTGGTGGAGCAGTACTTC; CDR3aa: CASSLDRTLVEQYF
abundance: -; d_gene: TRBD1; j_gene: TRBJ1-5; v_gene: TRBV18; CDR3nt: TGTGCCAGCTCACCTAGAACGGACAGGGTCGGTCAGCCCCAGCATTTT; CDR3aa: CASSPRTDRVGQPQHF
abundance: -; d_gene: TRBD1; j_gene: TRBJ2-2; v_gene: TRBV19; CDR3nt: TGTGCCAGTAGTATACAAGGGGGCAACGGGGAGCTGTTTTTT; CDR3aa: CASSIQGGNGELFF
abundance: -; d_gene: TRBD1; j_gene: TRBJ2-7; v_gene: TRBV5-4; CDR3nt: TGTGCCAGCACACGGGACAGGGAATTGGGATCCTACGAGCAGTACTTC; CDR3aa: CASTRDRELGSYEQYF
abundance: -; d_gene: TRBD1; j_gene: TRBJ2-7; v_gene: TRBV5-1; CDR3nt: TGCGCCAGCAGCCCCCGGGACAGCATCTACGAGCAGTACTTC; CDR3aa: CASSPRDSIYEQYF
abundance: -; d_gene: -; j_gene: TRBJ2-7; v_gene: TRBV29-1; CDR3nt: TGCAGCGTTGAAATAGCAGGGGGGGCCTACGAGCAGTACTTC; CDR3aa: CSVEIAGGAYEQYF
abundance: -; d_gene: TRBD2; j_gene: TRBJ2-3; v_gene: TRBV28; CDR3nt: TGTGCCAGCAGTTTACTTGTTAGCGGGAGGTCCACAGATACGCAGTATTTT; CDR3aa: CASSLLVSGRSTDTQYF
abundance: -; d_gene: -; j_gene: TRBJ2-2; v_gene: TRBV9; CDR3nt: TGTGCCAGCAGCGTCGGGACTGGGAACACCGGGGAGCTGTTTTTT; CDR3aa: CASSVGTGNTGELFF
abundance: -; d_gene: -; j_gene: TRBJ1-5; v_gene: TRBV9; CDR3nt: TGTGCCAGCAGCGTACAGGGTTTTAGCAATCAGCCCCAGCATTTT; CDR3aa: CASSVQGFSNQPQHF
abundance: -; d_gene: -; j_gene: TRBJ1-5; v_gene: TRBV23-1; CDR3nt: TGCGCCAGCAGTCACACAGATTCTTTTAGCAATCAGCCCCAGCATTTT; CDR3aa: CASSHTDSFSNQPQHF
abundance: few; d_gene: -; j_gene: TRBJ1-1; v_gene: TRBV18; CDR3nt: TGTGCCAGCTCACAAGACAGCATGAACACTGAAGCTTTCTTT; CDR3aa: CASSQDSMNTEAFF
abundance: -; d_gene: TRBD1; j_gene: TRBJ1-1; v_gene: TRBV9; CDR3nt: TGTGCCAGCAGCGCGGACAGGGAGGACGGAGCTTTCTTT; CDR3aa: CASSADREDGAFF
abundance: -; d_gene: TRBD1; j_gene: TRBJ2-1; v_gene: TRBV5-4; CDR3nt: TGTGCCAGCAGCTTGGACAGGGGAAGGAATGAGCAGTTCTTC; CDR3aa: CASSLDRGRNEQFF
abundance: -; d_gene: -; j_gene: TRBJ1-1; v_gene: TRBV7-8; CDR3nt: TGTGCCAGCAGCTTCGGCAGGGCGAACACTGAAGCTTTCTTT; CDR3aa: CASSFGRANTEAFF
abundance: -; d_gene: -; j_gene: TRBJ1-6; v_gene: TRBV7-2; CDR3nt: TGTGCCAGCAGCTTAGGGGCAGGGAGGAGTAATTCACCCCTCCACTTT; CDR3aa: CASSLGAGRSNSPLHF
abundance: -; d_gene: -; j_gene: TRBJ2-7; v_gene: TRBV7-2; CDR3nt: TGTGCCAGCAGCTTAAGCGGGAAGGGGGCCGACGAGCAGTACTTC; CDR3aa: CASSLSGKGADEQYF
abundance: -; d_gene: -; j_gene: TRBJ1-1; v_gene: TRBV19; CDR3nt: TGTGCCAGTAGTACCACCGGGACATCTGAAGCTTTCTTT; CDR3aa: CASSTTGTSEAFF
abundance: -; d_gene: -; j_gene: TRBJ1-6; v_gene: TRBV30; CDR3nt: TGTGCCTGGAGCCAGATTCCAGGGCGGCGGGTTAATTCACCCCTCCACTTT; CDR3aa: CAWSQIPGRRVNSPLHF